The 22 T cell receptor beta chains in this list originate from one sample, sequenced in a study of neurological immune-mediated disorders. TCRdb passed the 5' RACE reads through MiXCR, listing each CDR3 protein once. The table shows tens of thousands of distinct CDR3 sequences, with 17% occurring only once. Sample: PBMCs. These receptors came from a woman aged 40 to 49 in good health.

CDR3 in amino acids: CASSVEVGSYEQYF. Here the CDR3 DNA reads TGTGCCAGCAGCGTAGAGGTTGGGTCCTACGAGCAGTACTTC. The chain uses TRBV9 and TRBJ2-7, with D hard to call. The CDR3 is 14 residues long. Per the germline V gene, CDR1 is SGDLS and CDR2 is YYNGEE. Trimming cost V 0 bases and J 1 base, with 8 bases left between them.

This clonotype was picked up many times. This rearrangement joins TRBV28 to TRBJ1-1; D unresolved. Trimming stripped 6 bases from V and 3 bases from J, with 8 bases between. This CDR3 region has 12 residues. The germline gives CDR1 MDHEN, CDR2 SYDVKM. The CDR3 nucleotides read TGTGCCAGCAGCCAACAGTACACTGAAGCTTTCTTT. Translation gives CASSQQYTEAFF.

This clonotype was counted ten times or more. This chain joins TRBV27 and TRBJ2-1; 8 bases match TRBD1. Germline CDR1 and CDR2: MNHEY and SMNVEV (reference sequence). After removal of 0 bases from V and 14 bases from J, the junction contained 6 bases not matched to a gene. This CDR3 has 13 amino acids. CDR3 in DNA: TGTGCCAGCAGTTTATCGTGGAGGACAGGGAAGTTCTTC. It yields the protein CASSLSWRTGKFF.

This clonotype was observed many times. V gene TRBV7-9 combines with J gene TRBJ1-1; a weak D match, TRBD1 (5 bases). CDR3 length: 14 amino acids. In germline, CDR1 is SEHNR, CDR2 FQNEAQ (reference sequence). Trimming cost V 3 bases and J 1 base, with 9 bases left between them. The CDR3 sequence is CASSLGTGNTEAFF. CDR3 bases: TGTGCCAGCAGCTTGGGTACAGGGAACACTGAAGCTTTCTTT.

In its sample, this clonotype was seen many times. V and J are TRBV4-1 and TRBJ2-3; 9 nucleotides align to TRBD2. This CDR3 is 18 amino acids long. The V gene's germline CDR1 is MGHRA and CDR2 YSYEKL. Trimming took 0 bases from V and 3 from J; bases not matched to a gene: 10. CDR3 nucleotide sequence: TGCGCCAGCAGCCAAGATCGAATGCGGGGGGGCCGGACAGATACGCAGTATTTT. Its translation: CASSQDRMRGGRTDTQYF.

The rearrangement links TRBV7-8 to TRBJ2-5, with D possibly matching TRBD2 (6 bases). The CDR3 is 13 residues long. CDR1 SGHVS and CDR2 FQNEAQ come from the germline V gene. V was trimmed by 4 bases and J by 5 bases, leaving 11 bases between them. The CDR3 region is CASSSIRGETQYF. The CDR3 bases are TGTGCCAGCAGCTCAATACGGGGGGAGACCCAGTACTTC.

This clonotype showed up many times. The chain couples TRBV10-3 to TRBJ2-7; D remains unclear. CDR3 size: 14 residues. Trimming took 0 bases from V and 5 from J, leaving 11 bases between them. Germline values: CDR1 ENHRY, CDR2 SYGVKD. The CDR3 nucleotides are TGTGCCATCAGTGAGTCGCGGCAGGTTGACGAGCAGTACTTC. It is translated as CAISESRQVDEQYF.

Many counts were recorded for this clonotype. This rearrangement joins TRBV21-1 to TRBJ2-1; no check of the table's D call, TRBD2, against the DNA was made. TRBV21-1 is flagged as a pseudogene. The CDR3 is 16 residues long. CDR3 region: CASSSLPGGTVNEQFF. Written as DNA, the CDR3 is TGTGCCAGCAGCTCGCTTCCGGGGGGGACTGTCAATGAGCAGTTCTTC.

Ten or more counts support this clonotype. J is TRBJ1-1 and V is TRBV6-2 or TRBV6-3; 7 bases agree with TRBD1. Germline V gene data show CDR1 as MNHEY and CDR2 as SVGEGT. The CDR3 spans 14 residues. After removal of 0 bases from V and 6 bases from J, the junction contained 4 bases not matched to a gene. CDR3 nucleotide sequence: TGTGCCAGCAGTTACTCGACAGGGAGGGCTGAAGCTTTCTTT. The encoded protein is CASSYSTGRAEAFF.

The table lists this clonotype with many counts. This rearrangement joins TRBV7-8 to TRBJ2-5, with 7 bases aligning to TRBD1. The germline V gene encodes CDR1 SGHVS and CDR2 FQNEAQ. The CDR3 is 14 residues long. Trimming at V came to 4 bases and at J to 6 bases, leaving 8 bases not matched to a gene. The CDR3, as DNA: TGTGCCAGCAGCTCCCGGACAGGTCGGAAGACCCAGTACTTC. Translating it yields CASSSRTGRKTQYF.

This clonotype was observed at least ten times. The chain has TRBV6-2 or TRBV6-3 and TRBJ2-7; 7 bases fit TRBD1. V lost 6 bases, J lost 6 bases, and 11 bases stayed unmatched. Germline CDR1 is MNHEY and CDR2 is SVGEGT. The CDR3 is made up of 14 amino acids. The CDR3, as DNA: TGTGCCAGCAGGTCCCAGGGGGACCTAGGCGAGCAGTACTTC. Its translation is CASRSQGDLGEQYF.

The J gene is TRBJ2-1, the V gene TRBV13, with TRBD2 identical over 8 bases. CDR1 and CDR2 from the germline V gene are PRHDT and FYEKMQ (reference sequence). V dropped 2 bases and J dropped 7; count of bases not matched to a gene: 4. The CDR3 totals 14 residues. The CDR3 sequence: CASSLKGGGNEQFF. DNA for the CDR3: TGTGCCAGCAGCTTAAAGGGCGGGGGGAATGAGCAGTTCTTC.

This clonotype showed up many times. The J gene is TRBJ1-6, the V gene TRBV20-1, with D uncertain. Trimming took 0 bases from V and 5 from J, leaving 2 bases between them. Germline loops: CDR1 DFQATT, CDR2 SNEGSKA (reference sequence). The CDR3 loop spans 12 amino acids. CDR3 DNA sequence: TGCAGTGCTAGAGATAATAATTCACCCCTCCACTTT. Translating gives CSARDNNSPLHF.

A few counts support this clonotype. The chain has TRBV28 and TRBJ1-4, with no clear D. The CDR3 covers 16 residues. CDR1 is MDHEN, CDR2 SYDVKM, per germline. Trimming cost V 4 bases and J 0 bases, with 12 bases left between them. Here the CDR3 reads CASSSTLVATNEKLFF. The CDR3 DNA is TGTGCCAGCAGTTCCACTTTAGTAGCAACTAATGAAAAACTGTTTTTT.

Ten or more counts support this clonotype. V usage is TRBV25-1 and J usage is TRBJ2-2; D not certain. The CDR3 runs 13 residues. The V gene's germline CDR1 is MGHDK and CDR2 SYGVNS. V was pared by 7 bases and J by 0 bases, with 6 bases between. The DNA for the CDR3 is TGTGCCAGCATGGTAGCGAACACCGGGGAGCTGTTTTTT. Its translation: CASMVANTGELFF.

There are a few counts of this clonotype. This chain uses TRBV4-3 with TRBJ2-1, with D perhaps TRBD1 (6 bases). This CDR3 spans 18 amino acids. Per the germline V gene, CDR1 is LGHNA and CDR2 is YSLEER. The V end was cut by 0 bases, the J end by 6 bases, with 21 bases between. The CDR3 DNA reads TGCGCCAGCAGCCAAGAATTCTACTCTAGGGGGTGGGCCAATGAGCAGTTCTTC. Residues: CASSQEFYSRGWANEQFF.

This clonotype was found many times. Mismatch with germline at one junction end may stem from a read error. The genes are TRBV7-2 and TRBJ1-5, with D possibly being TRBD1 (6 bases). Germline V gives CDR1 SGHTA, CDR2 FQGNSA. The CDR3 consists of 14 residues. CDR3 sequence reads: CASSLGGAGQPQHF. The CDR3 DNA reads TGTGCCAGCAGTTTAGGGGGTGCCGGTCAGCCCCAGCATTTT.

The sample holds many counts of this clonotype. V gene TRBV7-2 combines with J gene TRBJ2-7; a weak D match, TRBD1 (6 bases). This CDR3 has 14 residues. Germline V lookup: CDR1 SGHTA, CDR2 FQGNSA. V was cut by 1 base and J by 1 base, with 8 bases left in between. CDR3 sequence reads: CASSLGDTSYEQYF. In nucleotides, the CDR3 is TGTGCCAGCAGCTTAGGGGACACATCCTACGAGCAGTACTTC.

Many counts were recorded for this clonotype. The V gene is TRBV29-1, the J gene TRBJ2-5; D is ambiguous. CDR3 length: 13 amino acids. V was shortened by 0 bases and J by 6 bases, with 11 bases between the two germline ends. In germline, CDR1 is SQVTM, CDR2 ANQGSEA. CDR3 nucleotide sequence: TGCAGCGTTGAAGATTTCACCAGGAAGACCCAGTACTTC. Translation gives CSVEDFTRKTQYF.

This clonotype has a count of ten or more. The chain links TRBV3-1 to TRBJ2-5; D not certain. Germline V gives CDR1 LGHDT, CDR2 YNNKEL (reference sequence). V lost 1 base and J 4 bases, leaving 13 bases between the germline ends. This CDR3 has 15 residues. CDR3 region: CASSQVWADGETQYF. The CDR3 DNA sequence: TGTGCCAGCAGCCAAGTTTGGGCGGACGGAGAGACCCAGTACTTC.

With respect to this clonotype: The DNA is omitted, as the CDR3 cannot be located on it reliably, and the CDR3 follows TCRdb's listing. The chain employs TRBV7-8 and TRBJ1-1; TRBD1, the table's D call, was not compared with the DNA. Germline assignment: CDR1 SGHVS and CDR2 FQNEAQ. The CDR3 is 21 amino acids in total, end residues counted. The CDR3 sequence: CASSFYICSARVEGAGTEAFF.

In this sample, this clonotype turned up many times. The genes are TRBV20-1 and TRBJ2-1; TRBD2 aligns across 8 bases. The V segment lost 5 bases and the J segment 5 bases; nucleotides outside the gene matches: 11. Germline CDR1 is DFQATT and CDR2 is SNEGSKA (reference sequence). The CDR3 runs 15 residues. As DNA, the CDR3 is TGCAGTGCTCCCGCGGGGCGAGCGGGGGACAATGAGCAGTTCTTC. Translation gives CSAPAGRAGDNEQFF.